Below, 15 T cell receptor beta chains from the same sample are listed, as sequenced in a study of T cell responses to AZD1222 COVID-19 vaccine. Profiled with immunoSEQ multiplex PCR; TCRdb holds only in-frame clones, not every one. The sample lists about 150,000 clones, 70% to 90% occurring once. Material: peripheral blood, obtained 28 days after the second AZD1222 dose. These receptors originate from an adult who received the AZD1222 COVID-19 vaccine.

The CDR3 spells CASTPDRLSNQPQHF. Written as DNA, the CDR3 is TGTGCCAGTACCCCGGACAGGCTTAGCAATCAGCCCCAGCATTTT. This chain connects TRBV19 to TRBJ1-5; 7 nucleotides agree with TRBD1. The germline V gene encodes CDR1 LNHDA and CDR2 SQIVND (reference sequence). The CDR3 contains 15 residues. J gave up 0 bases and V 7 bases, and 6 bases lay outside the gene matches.

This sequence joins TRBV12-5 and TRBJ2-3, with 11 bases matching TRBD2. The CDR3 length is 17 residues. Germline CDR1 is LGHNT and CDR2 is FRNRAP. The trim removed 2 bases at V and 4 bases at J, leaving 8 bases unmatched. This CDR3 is CASGLLSGGEDADTQYF. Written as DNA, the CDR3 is TGTGCTAGTGGTTTGCTTAGCGGGGGGGAAGATGCAGATACGCAGTATTTT.

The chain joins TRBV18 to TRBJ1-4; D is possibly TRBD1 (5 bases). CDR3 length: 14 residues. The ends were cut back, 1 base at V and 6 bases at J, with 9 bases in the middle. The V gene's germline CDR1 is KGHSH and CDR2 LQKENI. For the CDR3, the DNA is TGTGCCAGCTCACCACAGGGGAAGGATGAAAAACTGTTTTTT. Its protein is CASSPQGKDEKLFF.

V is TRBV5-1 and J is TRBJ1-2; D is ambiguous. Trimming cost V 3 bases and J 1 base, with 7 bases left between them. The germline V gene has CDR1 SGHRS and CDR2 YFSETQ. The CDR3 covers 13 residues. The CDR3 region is CASSSGVNYGYTF. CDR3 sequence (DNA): TGCGCCAGCAGCTCCGGGGTTAACTATGGCTACACCTTC.

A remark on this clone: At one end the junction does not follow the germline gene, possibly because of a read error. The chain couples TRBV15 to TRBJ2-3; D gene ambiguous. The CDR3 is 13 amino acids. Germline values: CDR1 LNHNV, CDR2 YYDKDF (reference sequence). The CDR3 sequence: CAASRDPANTQYF. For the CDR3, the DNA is TGTGCCGCCAGCAGAGATCCCGCCAATACGCAGTATTTT.

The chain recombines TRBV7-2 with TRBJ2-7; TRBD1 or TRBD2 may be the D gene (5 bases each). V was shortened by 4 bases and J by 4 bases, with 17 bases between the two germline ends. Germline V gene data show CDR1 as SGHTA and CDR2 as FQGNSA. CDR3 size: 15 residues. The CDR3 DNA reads TGTGCCAGCAGCTCCCCTCGCGACAGAGGGTACGAGCAGTACTTC. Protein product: CASSSPRDRGYEQYF.

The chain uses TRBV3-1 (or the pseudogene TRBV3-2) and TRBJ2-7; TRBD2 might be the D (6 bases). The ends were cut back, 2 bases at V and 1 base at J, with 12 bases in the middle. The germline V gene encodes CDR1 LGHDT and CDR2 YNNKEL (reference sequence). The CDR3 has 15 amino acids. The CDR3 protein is CASSQWRGQSYEQYF. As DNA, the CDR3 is TGTGCCAGCAGCCAATGGCGGGGCCAGTCCTACGAGCAGTACTTC.

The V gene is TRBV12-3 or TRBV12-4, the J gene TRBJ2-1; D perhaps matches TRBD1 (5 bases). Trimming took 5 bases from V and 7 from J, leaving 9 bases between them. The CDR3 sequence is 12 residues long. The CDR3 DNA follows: TGTGCCAGCAGTCCTACAGGAAATGAGCAGTTCTTC. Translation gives CASSPTGNEQFF.

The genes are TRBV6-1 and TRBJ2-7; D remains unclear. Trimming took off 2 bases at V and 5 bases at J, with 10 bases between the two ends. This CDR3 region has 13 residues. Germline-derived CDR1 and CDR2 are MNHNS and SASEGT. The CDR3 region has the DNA TGTGCCAGCAGTGAATTGAGTTTACACGAGCAGTACTTC. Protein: CASSELSLHEQYF.

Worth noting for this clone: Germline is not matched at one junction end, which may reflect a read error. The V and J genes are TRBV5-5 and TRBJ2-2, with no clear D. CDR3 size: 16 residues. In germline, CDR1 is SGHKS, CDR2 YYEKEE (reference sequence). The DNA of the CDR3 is TGTGCCAGCAGCTTGAACGGGCTAACGAACACTGGGGAGCTGTTTTTT. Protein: CASSLNGLTNTGELFF.

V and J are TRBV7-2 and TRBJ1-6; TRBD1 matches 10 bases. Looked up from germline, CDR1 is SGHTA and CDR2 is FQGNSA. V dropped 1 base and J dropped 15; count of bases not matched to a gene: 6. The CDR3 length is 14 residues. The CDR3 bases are TGTGCCAGCAGCTTAGGAGGGACAGGGGATGACCTCCACTTT. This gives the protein CASSLGGTGDDLHF.

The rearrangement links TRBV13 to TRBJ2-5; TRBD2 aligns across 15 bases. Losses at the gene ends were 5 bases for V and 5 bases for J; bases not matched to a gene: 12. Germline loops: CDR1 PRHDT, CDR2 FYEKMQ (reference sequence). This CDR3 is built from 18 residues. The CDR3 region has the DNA TGTGCCAGCAGCGTCGGCCCGGGACTAGCGGGGGGTAGCGAGACCCAGTACTTC. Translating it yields CASSVGPGLAGGSETQYF.

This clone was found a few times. In DNA form, the CDR3 reads TGTGCCAGCTCACCACCCCCCCCTCTGAACACTGAAGCTTTCTTT. Translating gives CASSPPPPLNTEAFF. The J gene is TRBJ1-1, the V gene TRBV18; D gene ambiguous. The CDR3 runs 15 residues. Trimming took 0 bases from V and 0 from J, leaving 8 bases between them. The V gene's germline CDR1 is KGHSH and CDR2 LQKENI.

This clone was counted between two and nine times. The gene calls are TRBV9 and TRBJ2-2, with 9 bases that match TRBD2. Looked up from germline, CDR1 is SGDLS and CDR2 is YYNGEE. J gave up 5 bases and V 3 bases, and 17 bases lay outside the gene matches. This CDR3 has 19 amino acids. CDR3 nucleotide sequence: TGTGCCAGCAGCGCCCTCTCTAGCGGGGTGACAGTGAGAACCGGGGAGCTGTTTTTT. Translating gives CASSALSSGVTVRTGELFF.

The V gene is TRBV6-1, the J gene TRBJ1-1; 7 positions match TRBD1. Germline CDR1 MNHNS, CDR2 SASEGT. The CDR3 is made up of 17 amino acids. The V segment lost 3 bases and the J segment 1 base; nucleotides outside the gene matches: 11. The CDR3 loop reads CASSEMTGTGGNTEAFF. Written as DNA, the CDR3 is TGTGCCAGCAGTGAGATGACAGGGACTGGGGGGAACACTGAAGCTTTCTTT.